These 24 T cell receptor beta chains originate from one sample sequenced in a study of blood T cell repertoires in COVID-19. This table comes from immunoSEQ multiplex PCR, and its TCRdb copy is limited to in-frame clones, with some not included. Altogether about 73,000 clones are present, roughly 84% being singletons, with the ten largest covering 5% to 7%. Sequencing was carried out using peripheral blood. All receptors derive from an older woman with acute or convalescent COVID-19.

V and J are TRBV19 and TRBJ1-5; no firm D call. V was shortened by 7 bases and J by 7 bases, with 14 bases between the two germline ends. The CDR3 has 13 residues. Germline assignment: CDR1 LNHDA and CDR2 SQIVND (reference sequence). In nucleotides, the CDR3 is TGTGCCAGTAACGAGGGCGTGAACCAGCCCCAGCATTTT. Protein product: CASNEGVNQPQHF.

A note on this clone: A read error may produce the germline difference seen at one junction end. The chain recombines TRBV30 with TRBJ1-2, with a weak D call TRBD1 (6 bases). Germline-derived CDR1 and CDR2 are GTSNPN and SVGIG (reference sequence). The CDR3 has 11 amino acids. The CDR3 bases are TGTGCCTGGAGTGAAAGGGACAAAGAGTCCTTC. Translated, it gives CAWSERDKESF.

The chain carries TRBV7-9 and TRBJ1-5; D is unclear. Per the germline V gene, CDR1 is SEHNR and CDR2 is FQNEAQ (reference sequence). The CDR3 spans 14 residues. V lost 2 bases, J lost 3 bases, and 8 bases lay in between. DNA for the CDR3: TGTGCCAGCAGCTTAAGTACAGTCAATCAGCCCCAGCATTTT. It yields the protein CASSLSTVNQPQHF.

This chain connects TRBV5-4 to TRBJ2-3; D may be TRBD2 (6 bases). Germline CDR1 reads SGHNT; CDR2 reads YYREEE (reference sequence). The CDR3 runs to 14 residues. Trimming pared 2 bases from V and 6 bases from J, leaving 13 bases between. The CDR3 nucleotides are TGTGCCAGCAGCTTCCGTGTGGGGAGGGATACGCAGTATTTT. Translated: CASSFRVGRDTQYF.

The V and J genes are TRBV3-1 (or the pseudogene TRBV3-2) and TRBJ1-3; possibly TRBD1 for D (5 bases). V gave up 4 bases and J gave up 0 bases, with 10 bases separating them. Germline V gene lookup returns CDR1 LGHDT and CDR2 YNNKEL (reference sequence). The CDR3 spans 15 residues. The CDR3 spells CASSRTGISGNTIYF. The CDR3, as DNA: TGTGCCAGCAGCCGAACAGGTATCTCTGGAAACACCATATATTTT.

The rearrangement uses TRBV19 and TRBJ1-6; D is unresolved. CDR1 LNHDA and CDR2 SQIVND come from the germline V gene (reference sequence). The CDR3 contains 16 residues. Trimming left V 3 bases short and J 7 bases short, with 16 bases between. CDR3 sequence: CASSMGVASLNSPLHF. The CDR3 DNA sequence: TGTGCCAGTAGTATGGGAGTTGCTTCCCTCAATTCACCCCTCCACTTT.

This rearrangement joins TRBV27 to TRBJ2-7, with a weak D call TRBD1 (5 bases). The CDR3 length is 13 residues. Germline V gives CDR1 MNHEY, CDR2 SMNVEV (reference sequence). V lost 4 bases to trimming and J lost 5 bases, with 12 bases between them. CDR3 bases: TGTGCCAGCAGTTACCAGGGATCTGACGAGCAGTACTTC. Translation: CASSYQGSDEQYF.

This sequence joins TRBV11-3 and TRBJ2-3; TRBD1 matches 8 bases. V lost 0 bases to trimming and J lost 4 bases; unmatched junction nucleotides: 6. The CDR3 has 16 residues. Germline V CDR1 and CDR2: SGHNT, YENEEA. CDR3 region: CASSLDTPGGSDTQYF. The CDR3 coding sequence is TGTGCCAGCAGCTTAGATACCCCAGGGGGCTCAGATACGCAGTATTTT.

The chain combines TRBV6-5 with TRBJ2-5; 7 nucleotides align to TRBD1. The CDR3 extends over 15 amino acids. CDR1 is MNHEY, CDR2 SVGAGI, per germline. V dropped 6 bases and J dropped 5; count of bases not matched to a gene: 12. CDR3 nucleotide sequence: TGTGCCAGCAGCCGTGACAGGGACCAGAGTGAGACCCAGTACTTC. Protein: CASSRDRDQSETQYF.

The chain recombines TRBV5-6 with TRBJ1-4, with D unclear. Germline values: CDR1 SGHDT, CDR2 YYEEEE. CDR3 length: 16 amino acids. The V and J ends lost 0 bases and 3 bases respectively, with 12 bases between them. CDR3: CASSLARLRPNEKLFF. CDR3 nucleotides: TGTGCCAGCAGCTTGGCCAGGTTACGGCCTAATGAAAAACTGTTTTTT.

The gene calls are TRBV6-1 and TRBJ1-2, with D perhaps matching TRBD1 (6 bases). The CDR3 loop spans 14 amino acids. Germline CDR1 MNHNS, CDR2 SASEGT. Trimming pared 4 bases from V and 2 bases from J, leaving 11 bases between. CDR3 sequence: CASSVAQGNYGYTF. The CDR3 DNA reads as TGTGCCAGCAGTGTAGCACAGGGAAACTATGGCTACACCTTC.

The gene calls are TRBV5-1 and TRBJ2-7, with a weak D call TRBD2 (6 bases). The CDR3 runs to 13 residues. Germline loops: CDR1 SGHRS, CDR2 YFSETQ. V lost 4 bases, J lost 13 bases, and 21 bases lay in between. CDR3 in amino acids: CASSGAEGGTAYF. The CDR3 nucleotides are TGCGCCAGCAGCGGCGCCGAAGGTGGGACTGCCTACTTC.

The chain has TRBV19 and TRBJ1-1; D perhaps matches TRBD1 (6 bases). V lost 5 bases and J 5 bases, leaving 18 bases between the germline ends. The CDR3 is 15 amino acids. Per the germline V gene, CDR1 is LNHDA and CDR2 is SQIVND (reference sequence). CDR3 protein: CASSPDRAQGTEAFF. CDR3 nucleotide sequence: TGTGCCAGTAGTCCGGACCGAGCTCAGGGGACTGAAGCTTTCTTT.

The genes are TRBV20-1 and TRBJ2-7, with 7 bases fitting TRBD2. With 6 bases clipped from V and 5 bases from J, the junction kept 4 bases outside the gene matches. Germline values: CDR1 DFQATT, CDR2 SNEGSKA (reference sequence). The CDR3 is 11 amino acids. CDR3 DNA sequence: TGCAGTGCCCGGGAGGACCACGAGCAGTACTTC. Protein: CSAREDHEQYF.

The rearrangement joins TRBV3-1 (or the pseudogene TRBV3-2) to TRBJ1-5, with 10 bases aligning to TRBD1. CDR3 length: 13 residues. CDR1 and CDR2 from the germline V gene are LGHDT and YNNKEL (reference sequence). Trimming removed 11 bases from V and 6 bases from J; junction bases left unmatched: 7. The CDR3 sequence is CASADRGSQPQHF. CDR3 coding DNA: TGTGCCTCCGCGGACAGGGGGAGTCAGCCCCAGCATTTT.

The chain employs TRBV11-2 and TRBJ1-3; D not certain. V lost 5 bases to trimming and J lost 4 bases, with 9 bases between them. The CDR3 consists of 13 residues. Germline V lookup: CDR1 SGHAT, CDR2 FQNNGV. The DNA of the CDR3 is TGTGCCAGCAGCCCGACTCTAGGAAACACCATATATTTT. This encodes CASSPTLGNTIYF. The full variable domain, in which reference TRBV11-2 and TRBJ1-3 provide the parts outside the CDR3, is EAGVAQSPRYKIIEKRQSVAFWCNPISGHATLYWYQQILGQGPKLLIQFQNNGVVDDSQLPKDRFSAERLKGVDSTLKIQPAKLEDSAVYLCASSPTLGNTIYFGEGSWLTVV.

V is TRBV5-1 and J is TRBJ2-1; possibly TRBD1 for D (5 bases). V lost 6 bases and J 6 bases, leaving 16 bases between the germline ends. The CDR3 has 14 residues. CDR1 and CDR2 (germline): SGHRS, YFSETQ. In nucleotides, the CDR3 is TGCGCCAGCAACAGACCGGACATTGCCAATGAGCAGTTCTTC. Its protein is CASNRPDIANEQFF.

The gene calls are TRBV7-9 and TRBJ2-7, with D perhaps matching TRBD1 (5 bases). From germline, CDR1 is SEHNR and CDR2 FQNEAQ (reference sequence). The CDR3 sequence is 12 residues long. Trimming stripped 5 bases from V and 4 bases from J, with 9 bases between. This CDR3 reads CASSPQEYEQYF. The CDR3, as DNA: TGTGCCAGCAGCCCACAGGAGTACGAGCAGTACTTC.

This chain's CDR3 is CASSEGIKRASGSTDTQYF. The CDR3 nucleotides are TGTGCCAGCAGTGAAGGTATTAAAAGGGCTAGCGGAAGCACAGATACGCAGTATTTT. The chain has TRBV6-1 and TRBJ2-3; 7 positions match TRBD2. This CDR3 has 19 residues. J was trimmed by 0 bases and V by 1 base; bases with no gene match: 13. Germline V lookup: CDR1 MNHNS, CDR2 SASEGT.

This chain's CDR3 is CASRDNNDEQFF. CDR3 in DNA: TGTGCCAGTCGGGACAATAACGATGAGCAGTTCTTC. The chain couples TRBV7-3 to TRBJ2-1; maybe TRBD1 (6 bases). CDR3 length equals 12 residues. Germline CDR1 SGHTA, CDR2 FQGTGA. V was cut by 9 bases and J by 8 bases, with 14 bases left in between.

This chain links TRBV19 with TRBJ1-1; D is unresolved. Germline V gene lookup returns CDR1 LNHDA and CDR2 SQIVND (reference sequence). V was shortened by 5 bases and J by 4 bases, with 17 bases between the two germline ends. This CDR3 spans 15 amino acids. The CDR3 DNA reads as TGTGCCAGTAGTTCGGGTTCGAGGGTAAGCACTGAAGCTTTCTTT. Its protein is CASSSGSRVSTEAFF.

This chain joins TRBV9 and TRBJ1-4, with D perhaps TRBD1 (6 bases). The CDR3 runs 14 residues. V lost 0 bases to trimming and J lost 8 bases, with 11 bases between them. CDR1 and CDR2 (germline): SGDLS, YYNGEE. CDR3 nucleotide sequence: TGTGCCAGCAGCGTAGCGGCAGGGGAAGAAAAACTGTTTTTT. As protein: CASSVAAGEEKLFF.

The chain has TRBV12-3 or TRBV12-4 and TRBJ2-3; D is unresolved. The CDR3 has 12 amino acids. V shed 4 bases and J shed 1 base, with 3 bases lying between them. This CDR3 is CASSSGTDTQYF. As DNA, the CDR3 is TGTGCCAGCAGTTCGGGCACAGATACGCAGTATTTT.

The chain combines TRBV19 with TRBJ2-1; TRBD1 agrees at 8 bases. The V gene end was trimmed by 5 bases and the J gene end by 1 base; junction bases not matched to a gene: 7. The CDR3 has 16 residues. Germline values: CDR1 LNHDA, CDR2 SQIVND (reference sequence). The CDR3 is CASSSTGTGSYNEQFF. The CDR3 coding sequence is TGTGCCAGTAGTTCAACCGGGACAGGATCCTACAATGAGCAGTTCTTC.